This T cell receptor beta chain was observed in a study of blood T cell repertoires in COVID-19. Per the study methods: Reference gene primer amplification yielded estimated nucleated cell counts. The protocol was immunoSEQ multiplex PCR, while the TCRdb copy is restricted to in-frame clones and leaves out a portion. V and J calls and clone size follow that table, whereas D and trimming were derived from the DNA. The sample has some 180,000 clones, 70% to 90% seen once; the top ten hold around 24%. In terms of age and location, participants ranged from about 18 to 95 years and lived in 24 US areas. Germline CDR1 reads SNHLY; CDR2 reads FYNNEI. This CDR3 comprises 16 residues. V lost 9 bases and J lost 3, with 21 bases in between.

This receptor was taken from a woman aged 35 to 49 in a cohort exposed to, infected with or recovered from COVID-19 (not recorded which). Sequencing input: PBMCs or T cells enriched from blood (not recorded which). The chain joins TRBV2 to TRBJ1-3; D might be TRBD1 (5 bases). CDR3 DNA sequence: TGTGCCAGTAGACGAGGCAGGGAAAATTTTGGAAACACCATATATTTT. Its protein is CASRRGRENFGNTIYF.